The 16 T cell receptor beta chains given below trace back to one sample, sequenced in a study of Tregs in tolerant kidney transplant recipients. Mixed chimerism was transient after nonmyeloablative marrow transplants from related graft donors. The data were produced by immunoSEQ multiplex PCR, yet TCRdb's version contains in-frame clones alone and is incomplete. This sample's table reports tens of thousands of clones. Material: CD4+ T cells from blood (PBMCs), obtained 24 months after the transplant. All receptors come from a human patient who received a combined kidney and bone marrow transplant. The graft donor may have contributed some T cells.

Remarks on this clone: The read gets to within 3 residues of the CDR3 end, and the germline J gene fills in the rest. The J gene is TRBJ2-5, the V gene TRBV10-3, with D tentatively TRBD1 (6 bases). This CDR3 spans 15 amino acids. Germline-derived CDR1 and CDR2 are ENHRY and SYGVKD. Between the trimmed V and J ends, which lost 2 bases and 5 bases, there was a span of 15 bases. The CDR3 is CAISEQFGGQETQYF. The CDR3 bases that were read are TGTGCCATCAGTGAGCAGTTTGGGGGCCAGGAGACC.

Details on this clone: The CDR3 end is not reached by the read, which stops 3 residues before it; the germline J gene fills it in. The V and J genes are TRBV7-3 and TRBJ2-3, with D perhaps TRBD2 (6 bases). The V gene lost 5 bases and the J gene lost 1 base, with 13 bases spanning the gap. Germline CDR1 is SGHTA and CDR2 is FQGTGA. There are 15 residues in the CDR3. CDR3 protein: CASSPSGLRTDTQYF. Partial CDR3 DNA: TGTGCCAGCAGCCCATCGGGACTCCGCACAGATACG. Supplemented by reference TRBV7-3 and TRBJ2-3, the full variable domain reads GAGVSQTPSNKVTEKGKYVELRCDPISGHTALYWYRQSLGQGPEFLIYFQGTGAADDSGLPNDRFFAVRPEGSVSTLKIQRTERGDSAVYLCASSPSGLRTDTQYFGPGTRLTVL.

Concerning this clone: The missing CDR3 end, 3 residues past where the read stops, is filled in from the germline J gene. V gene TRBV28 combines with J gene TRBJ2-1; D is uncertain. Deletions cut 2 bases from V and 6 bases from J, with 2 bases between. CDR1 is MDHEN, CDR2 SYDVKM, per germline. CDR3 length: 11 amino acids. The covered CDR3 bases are TGTGCCAGCAGTTTACTCAATGAG. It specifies CASSLLNE. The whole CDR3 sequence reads CASSLLNEQFF.

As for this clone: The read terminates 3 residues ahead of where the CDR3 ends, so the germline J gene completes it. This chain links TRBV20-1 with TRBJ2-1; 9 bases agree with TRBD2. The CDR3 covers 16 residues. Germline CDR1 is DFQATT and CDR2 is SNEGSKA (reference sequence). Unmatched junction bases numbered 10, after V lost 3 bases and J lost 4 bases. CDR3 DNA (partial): TGCAGTGCTAGTGCGCTAGCGGGGTTCTCTTACAATGAG. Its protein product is CSASALAGFSYNE. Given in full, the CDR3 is CSASALAGFSYNEQFF.

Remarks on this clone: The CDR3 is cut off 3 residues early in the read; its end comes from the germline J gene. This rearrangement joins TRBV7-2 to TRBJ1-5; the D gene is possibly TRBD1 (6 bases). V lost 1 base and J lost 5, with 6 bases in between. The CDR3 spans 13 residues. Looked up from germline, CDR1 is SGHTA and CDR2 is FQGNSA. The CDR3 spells CASSLDRDQPQHF. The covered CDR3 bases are TGTGCCAGCAGCTTAGACAGGGATCAGCCC.

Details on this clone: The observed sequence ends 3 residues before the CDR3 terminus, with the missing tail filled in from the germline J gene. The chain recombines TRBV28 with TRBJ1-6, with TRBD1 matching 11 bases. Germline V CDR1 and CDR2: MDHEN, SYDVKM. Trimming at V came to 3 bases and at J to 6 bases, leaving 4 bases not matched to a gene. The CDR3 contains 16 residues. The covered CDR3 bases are TGTGCCAGCAGTTTCGGACAGGGGGCGGGTAATTCACCC. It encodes CASSFGQGAGNSP. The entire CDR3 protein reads CASSFGQGAGNSPLHF.

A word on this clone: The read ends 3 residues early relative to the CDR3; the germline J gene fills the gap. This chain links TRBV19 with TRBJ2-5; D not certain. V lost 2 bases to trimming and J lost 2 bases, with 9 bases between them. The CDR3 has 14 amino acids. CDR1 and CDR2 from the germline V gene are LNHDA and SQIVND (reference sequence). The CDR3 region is CASSISPVQETQYF. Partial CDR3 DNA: TGTGCCAGTAGTATAAGTCCAGTACAAGAGACC.

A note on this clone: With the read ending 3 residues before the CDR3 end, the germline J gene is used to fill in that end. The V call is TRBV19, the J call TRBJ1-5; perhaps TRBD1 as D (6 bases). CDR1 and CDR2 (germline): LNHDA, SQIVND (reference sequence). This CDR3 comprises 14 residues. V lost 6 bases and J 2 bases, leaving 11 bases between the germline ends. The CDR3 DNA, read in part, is TGTGCCAGTAGGAGCGGGGGCGGCAATCAGCCC. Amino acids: CASRSGGGNQP. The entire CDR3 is CASRSGGGNQPQHF.

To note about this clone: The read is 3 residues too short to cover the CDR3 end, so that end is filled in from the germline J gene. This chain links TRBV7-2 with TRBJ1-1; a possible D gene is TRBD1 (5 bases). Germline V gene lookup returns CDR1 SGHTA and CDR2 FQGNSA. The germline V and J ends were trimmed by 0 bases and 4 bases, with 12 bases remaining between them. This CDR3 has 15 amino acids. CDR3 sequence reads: CASSLAGLRGTEAFF. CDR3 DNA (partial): TGTGCCAGCAGCTTAGCGGGGTTGAGGGGCACTGAA.

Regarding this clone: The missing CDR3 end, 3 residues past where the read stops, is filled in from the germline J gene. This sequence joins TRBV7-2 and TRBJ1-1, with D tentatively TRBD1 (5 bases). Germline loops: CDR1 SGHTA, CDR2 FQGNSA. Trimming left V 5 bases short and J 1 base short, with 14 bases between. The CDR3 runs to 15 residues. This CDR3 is CASSPVRAPNTEAFF. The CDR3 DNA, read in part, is TGTGCCAGCAGCCCCGTCAGGGCACCGAACACTGAA.

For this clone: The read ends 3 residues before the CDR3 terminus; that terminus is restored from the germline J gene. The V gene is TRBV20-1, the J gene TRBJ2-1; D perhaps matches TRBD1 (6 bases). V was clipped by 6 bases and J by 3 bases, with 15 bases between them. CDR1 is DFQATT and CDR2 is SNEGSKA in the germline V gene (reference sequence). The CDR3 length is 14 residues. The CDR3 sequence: CSATRRGGYNEQFF. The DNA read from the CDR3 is TGCAGTGCCACCAGACGAGGGGGCTACAATGAG.

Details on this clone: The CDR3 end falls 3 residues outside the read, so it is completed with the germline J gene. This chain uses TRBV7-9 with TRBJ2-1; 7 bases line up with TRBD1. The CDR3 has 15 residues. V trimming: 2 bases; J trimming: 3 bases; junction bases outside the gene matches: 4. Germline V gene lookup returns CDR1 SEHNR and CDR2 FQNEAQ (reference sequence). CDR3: CASSLSRTGYNEQFF. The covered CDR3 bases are TGTGCCAGCAGCTTAAGTCGGACAGGCTACAATGAG.

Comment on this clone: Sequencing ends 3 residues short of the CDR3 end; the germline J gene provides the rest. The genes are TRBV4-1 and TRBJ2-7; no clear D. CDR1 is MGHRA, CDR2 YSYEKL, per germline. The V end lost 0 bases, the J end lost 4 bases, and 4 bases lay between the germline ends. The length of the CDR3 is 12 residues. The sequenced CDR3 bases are TGCGCCAGCAGCCAAGAAGGGTACGAG. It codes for CASSQEGYE. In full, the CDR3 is CASSQEGYEQYF.

The chain's CDR3 is CASTGGLNTGELFF. CDR3 DNA (partial): TGTGCCAGCACAGGGGGATTAAACACCGGGGAG. The J gene is TRBJ2-2, the V gene TRBV11-2; the match to TRBD1 covers 7 bases. With the read ending 3 residues before the CDR3 end, the germline J gene is used to fill in that end. This CDR3 has 14 amino acids. Germline lookup yields CDR1 SGHAT and CDR2 FQNNGV. Germline trimming cut 7 bases from V and 2 bases from J; bases unmatched to any gene: 4. Together with reference TRBV11-2 and TRBJ2-2, the CDR3 gives the full variable domain: EAGVAQSPRYKIIEKRQSVAFWCNPISGHATLYWYQQILGQGPKLLIQFQNNGVVDDSQLPKDRFSAERLKGVDSTLKIQPAKLEDSAVYLCASTGGLNTGELFFGEGSRLTVL.

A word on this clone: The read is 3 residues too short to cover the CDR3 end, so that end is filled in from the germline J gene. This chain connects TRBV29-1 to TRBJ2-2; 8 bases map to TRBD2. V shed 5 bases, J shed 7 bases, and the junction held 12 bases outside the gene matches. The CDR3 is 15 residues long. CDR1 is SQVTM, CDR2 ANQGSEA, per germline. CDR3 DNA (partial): TGCAGCGTTTTTGGCAGCGGGAGTAAAGGCGGGGAG. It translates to CSVFGSGSKGGE. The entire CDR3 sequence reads CSVFGSGSKGGELFF.

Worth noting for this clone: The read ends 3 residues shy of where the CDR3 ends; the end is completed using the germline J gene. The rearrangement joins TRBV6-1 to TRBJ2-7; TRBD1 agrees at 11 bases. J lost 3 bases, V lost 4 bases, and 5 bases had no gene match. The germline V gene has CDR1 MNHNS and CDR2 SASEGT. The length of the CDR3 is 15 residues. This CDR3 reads CASSGGDRGNYEQYF. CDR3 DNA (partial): TGTGCCAGCAGTGGAGGGGACAGGGGGAACTACGAG.